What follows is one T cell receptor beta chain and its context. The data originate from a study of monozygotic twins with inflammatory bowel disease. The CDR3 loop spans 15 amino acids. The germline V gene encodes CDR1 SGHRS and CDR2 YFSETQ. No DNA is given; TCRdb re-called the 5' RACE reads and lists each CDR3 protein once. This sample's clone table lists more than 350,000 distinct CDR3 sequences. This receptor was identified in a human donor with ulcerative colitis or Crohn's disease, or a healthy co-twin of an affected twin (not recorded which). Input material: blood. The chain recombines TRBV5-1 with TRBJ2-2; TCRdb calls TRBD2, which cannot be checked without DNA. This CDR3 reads CASRMTSGNTGELFF.